The rows below give T cell receptor beta chains drawn from one sample of a study of cytomegalovirus exposure and HLA in healthy donors. Profiled with immunoSEQ multiplex PCR; TCRdb holds only in-frame clones, not every one. The table lists approximately 110,000 clones. Source material: PBMCs. The source of these receptors is a man younger than 45 in good health and CMV-seronegative. CDR3s include the opening cysteine and the closing phenylalanine or tryptophan. A D gene is named only where the DNA matches it firmly.

TRBJ2-7 TRBV5-1 TRBD2 CASSPIGLAAAYEQYF TGCGCCAGCAGCCCTATAGGACTAGCGGCCGCCTACGAGCAGTACTTC
TRBJ2-1 TRBV6-4 - CASSDSRGPREEQFF TGTGCCAGCAGTGACTCGAGGGGCCCTCGGGAGGAGCAGTTCTTC
TRBJ2-7 TRBV28 - CASGDTYYEQYF TGTGCCAGCGGGGACACCTACTACGAGCAGTACTTC
TRBJ2-5 TRBV9 TRBD1 CASSVGGRQGKETQYF TGTGCCAGCAGCGTAGGGGGTCGACAGGGTAAAGAGACCCAGTACTTC
TRBJ2-3 TRBV5-5 - CASSLVGTDTQYF TGTGCCAGCAGCTTGGTAGGCACAGATACGCAGTATTTT
TRBJ1-2 TRBV7-9 TRBD1 CASSLTGQGENYGYTF TGTGCCAGCAGCTTAACGGGACAGGGGGAAAACTATGGCTACACCTTC
TRBJ2-3 TRBV7-2 TRBD2 CASSLTSGSADTQYF TGTGCCAGCAGCTTGACTAGCGGGAGTGCAGATACGCAGTATTTT
TRBJ2-5 TRBV28 TRBD1 CASSPRQGAAQETQYF TGTGCCAGCAGCCCCAGACAGGGGGCGGCTCAAGAGACCCAGTACTTC
TRBJ2-7 TRBV21-1 - CASSKVTSGSYEQYF TGTGCCAGCAGCAAAGTAACTAGCGGATCCTACGAGCAGTACTTC
TRBJ2-7 TRBV7-2 TRBD1 CASSLIGQDLISYEQYF TGTGCCAGCAGCTTAATCGGACAGGACCTCATCTCCTACGAGCAGTACTTC
TRBJ2-3 TRBV13 TRBD2 CASSLPSGSTDTQYF TGTGCCAGCAGCCTACCTAGCGGTAGCACAGATACGCAGTATTTT
TRBJ1-2 TRBV27 - CASSFSGNYGYTF TGTGCCAGCAGTTTCTCGGGAAACTATGGCTACACCTTC
TRBJ1-4 TRBV6-6 TRBD1 CASSPRGRESNEKLFF TGTGCCAGCAGTCCCAGGGGGCGGGAATCTAATGAAAAACTGTTTTTT
TRBJ2-7 TRBV27 TRBD1 CASSSYGTGGSYEQYF TGTGCCAGCAGTTCGTACGGGACAGGGGGATCTTACGAGCAGTACTTC
TRBJ2-5 TRBV19 - CASALARQETQYF TGTGCCAGTGCACTAGCCCGCCAAGAGACCCAGTACTTC
TRBJ1-2 TRBV5-1 TRBD1 CASSLGQGGRGYTF TGCGCCAGCAGCTTGGGCCAGGGGGGTCGGGGCTACACCTTC
TRBJ2-3 TRBV5-6 TRBD1 CASSENRKGATDTQYF TGTGCCAGCAGCGAGAACAGAAAGGGGGCCACAGATACGCAGTATTTT
TRBJ1-6 TRBV7-9 - CASTSGNNNSPLHF TGTGCCAGCACCTCAGGCAACAATAATTCACCCCTCCACTTT
TRBJ2-7 TRBV7-2 TRBD2 CASSFPGGQEQYF TGTGCCAGCAGCTTTCCGGGAGGCCAAGAGCAGTACTTC
TRBJ2-5 TRBV5-1 - CASMGADKGGETQYF TGCGCCAGCATGGGGGCGGACAAGGGAGGGGAGACCCAGTACTTC
TRBJ1-1 TRBV6-1 - CASSEKTEAEAFF TGTGCCAGCAGTGAAAAAACAGAAGCTGAAGCTTTCTTT
TRBJ1-1 TRBV6-1 - CASSERGDDEAFF TGTGCCAGCAGTGAACGGGGGGACGATGAAGCTTTCTTT
TRBJ1-5 TRBV19 TRBD1 CASSIAGTGGGQPQHF TGTGCCAGTAGTATTGCCGGGACAGGGGGCGGTCAGCCCCAGCATTTT
TRBJ2-7 TRBV9 TRBD2 CASSRFGLAGSWEQYF TGTGCCAGCAGCCGCTTCGGACTAGCGGGATCATGGGAGCAGTACTTC
TRBJ2-3 TRBV7-6 - CASSLEGWTDTQYF TGTGCCAGCAGCTTAGAGGGGTGGACGGATACGCAGTATTTT
TRBJ1-2 TRBV28 TRBD1 CASSFGTEDYGYTF TGTGCCAGCAGTTTCGGGACAGAGGACTATGGCTACACCTTC
TRBJ2-1 TRBV5-4 TRBD2 CASSLSGLAGQYNEQFF TGTGCCAGCAGCTTGTCAGGACTAGCGGGGCAGTACAATGAGCAGTTCTTC
TRBJ2-7 TRBV28 TRBD2 CASSLGLAGAYEQYF TGTGCCAGCAGTCTCGGACTAGCGGGAGCCTACGAGCAGTACTTC
TRBJ1-1 TRBV12-5 - CASQTGPEGSDGRSNTEAFF TGTGCTAGTCAGACCGGTCCTGAGGGTAGTGATGGCAGATCGAACACTGAAGCTTTCTTT
TRBJ2-7 TRBV30 TRBD2 CAWSVGGITYEQYF TGTGCCTGGAGTGTGGGGGGGATTACCTACGAGCAGTACTTC
TRBJ2-1 TRBV7-9 TRBD2 CASTPRGEREENEQFF TGTGCCAGCACCCCCAGGGGTGAGCGGGAGGAGAATGAGCAGTTCTTC
TRBJ2-3 TRBV6-6 TRBD2 CASSYRASGGGTQYF TGTGCCAGCAGTTACCGGGCTAGCGGGGGGGGTACGCAGTATTTT
TRBJ2-1 TRBV5-1 TRBD2 CASSLESRGGVFF TGCGCCAGCAGCCTGGAATCCCGGGGGGGGGTGTTCTTC
TRBJ1-3 TRBV30 TRBD1 CAWSGWQGAAGNTIYF TGTGCCTGGAGTGGATGGCAGGGGGCAGCTGGAAACACCATATATTTT
TRBJ1-1 TRBV4-1 TRBD1 CASSQGSLGTANTEAFF TGCGCCAGCAGCCAAGGAAGCTTAGGGACAGCGAACACTGAAGCTTTCTTT